What follows are 27 T cell receptor beta chains derived from one specimen sequenced in a study of shared clonotypes between healthy human individuals. Measured with immunoSEQ multiplex PCR; TCRdb has only the in-frame clones, and not every one. The sample lists some 2.1 million clones, about 95% occurring once. CD8 cells regarded as naive lacked CD45RO, were positively chosen for CCR7, and omitted terminally differentiated effector memory CD45RA+ cells. The sample consisted of naive CD8+ T cells sorted from blood. These receptors were taken from a man aged 18 to 30 in good health.

J is TRBJ2-5 and V is TRBV10-2; 8 bases line up with TRBD1. J was trimmed by 5 bases and V by 6 bases; bases with no gene match: 8. CDR1 is WSHSY, CDR2 SAAADI, per germline. The CDR3 extends over 14 amino acids. This chain's CDR3 is CASSQTGGRETQYF. The CDR3 DNA reads as TGCGCCAGCAGCCAAACAGGGGGTAGGGAGACCCAGTACTTC.

The chain carries TRBV5-4 and TRBJ1-1; 9 positions agree with TRBD1. The CDR3 is made up of 14 amino acids. Trimming at V came to 10 bases and at J to 2 bases, leaving 9 bases not matched to a gene. Germline V CDR1 and CDR2: SGHNT, YYREEE (reference sequence). The CDR3 DNA reads as TGTGCCGGACGGGACAGGGAATTAAACACTGAAGCTTTCTTT. It encodes CAGRDRELNTEAFF.

The gene calls are TRBV11-2 and TRBJ2-5, with 12 bases fitting TRBD2. Looked up from germline, CDR1 is SGHAT and CDR2 is FQNNGV. Unmatched junction bases numbered 6, after V lost 5 bases and J lost 5 bases. This CDR3 region has 15 residues. CDR3 DNA: TGTGCCAGCAGCCTAGCGGGAGGGCCGTGGGAGACCCAGTACTTC. Amino acid sequence: CASSLAGGPWETQYF.

The chain links TRBV13 to TRBJ2-3; 12 bases agree with TRBD2. With 5 bases clipped from V and 5 bases from J, the junction kept 5 bases outside the gene matches. CDR3 length: 15 residues. Germline values: CDR1 PRHDT, CDR2 FYEKMQ (reference sequence). The CDR3 here is CASSDLAGGQDTQYF. The CDR3 coding sequence is TGTGCCAGCAGCGACCTAGCGGGGGGGCAAGATACGCAGTATTTT.

The chain is built from TRBV5-1 and TRBJ1-3; 7 nucleotides line up with TRBD1. Germline CDR1 reads SGHRS; CDR2 reads YFSETQ. The CDR3 contains 13 residues. V shed 10 bases and J 2 bases; nucleotides not matched to a gene: 6. The CDR3 bases are TGCGCCTGCGGACAGGAACCTGGAAACACCATATATTTT. It yields the protein CACGQEPGNTIYF.

Turning to this clone: One end of the junction fails to match germline, which may point to a read error. The chain couples TRBV7-7 to TRBJ2-5; D call uncertain. From germline, CDR1 is SSHAT and CDR2 FNYEAQ (reference sequence). The CDR3 contains 13 residues. CDR3 sequence (DNA): TGTGCTAGCAGCTTATACGGTTTAGAGACCCAGTACTTC. Translating it yields CASSLYGLETQYF. The full variable domain, rest sourced from reference TRBV7-7 and TRBJ2-5, is GAGVSQSPRYKVTKRGQDVTLRCDPISSHATLYWYQQALGQGPEFLTYFNYEAQPDKSGLPSDRFSAERPEGSISTLTIQRTEQRDSAMYRCASSLYGLETQYFGPGTRLLVL.

This clone showed up just once. The sample contains more than one DNA sequence encoding this CDR3. The rearrangement links TRBV13 to TRBJ2-7; D is possibly TRBD1 (6 bases). Trimming removed 0 bases from V and 2 bases from J, with 8 bases in between. This CDR3 has 14 amino acids. Germline V gene lookup returns CDR1 PRHDT and CDR2 FYEKMQ (reference sequence). The CDR3 DNA follows: TGTGCCAGCAGCTTAGGCCAGGGGACCTACGAGCAGTACTTC. Its protein is CASSLGQGTYEQYF. The whole variable domain, remainder taken from reference TRBV13 and TRBJ2-7, is AAGVIQSPRHLIKEKRETATLKCYPIPRHDTVYWYQQGPGQDPQFLISFYEKMQSDKGSIPDRFSAQQFSDYHSELNMSSLELGDSALYFCASSLGQGTYEQYFGPGTRLTVT.

The V gene is TRBV11-2, the J gene TRBJ1-1, with TRBD1 matching 7 bases. V gave up 1 base and J gave up 1 base; unmatched junction bases: 12. CDR1 and CDR2 (germline): SGHAT, FQNNGV. The CDR3 spans 18 residues. As DNA, the CDR3 is TGTGCCAGCAGCTTAGGGGATTTAGGGGGCAGGGGGAACACTGAAGCTTTCTTT. Amino acids: CASSLGDLGGRGNTEAFF.

The genes are TRBV7-9 and TRBJ2-2, with TRBD1 matching 8 bases. The V segment lost 8 bases and the J segment 0 bases; nucleotides outside the gene matches: 5. Germline V gene sequence: CDR1 SEHNR, CDR2 FQNEAQ (reference sequence). This CDR3 region has 15 residues. The CDR3 sequence: CASGGQEANTGELFF. In DNA, the CDR3 is TGTGCCAGCGGGGGACAGGAGGCGAACACCGGGGAGCTGTTTTTT.

This chain links TRBV2 with TRBJ2-7, with a weak D call TRBD1 (6 bases). Germline-derived CDR1 and CDR2 are SNHLY and FYNNEI. The ends were cut back, 4 bases at V and 1 base at J, with 11 bases in the middle. The CDR3 sequence is 14 residues long. The CDR3, as DNA: TGTGCCAGCAGTGCCGGGACACCATCCTACGAGCAGTACTTC. It encodes CASSAGTPSYEQYF. The variable domain in full, with the rest retrieved from reference TRBV2 and TRBJ2-7, is EPEVTQTPSHQVTQMGQEVILRCVPISNHLYFYWYRQILGQKVEFLVSFYNNEISEKSEIFDDQFSVERPDGSNFTLKIRSTKLEDSAMYFCASSAGTPSYEQYFGPGTRLTVT.

J is TRBJ2-7 and V is TRBV30, with D tentatively TRBD1 or TRBD2 (5 bases each). Trimming shortened V by 2 bases and J by 10 bases, and 24 bases separated the two germline ends. Per the germline V gene, CDR1 is GTSNPN and CDR2 is SVGIG (reference sequence). This CDR3 is 15 amino acids long. This CDR3 reads CAWSPGTAQGGEQYF. The CDR3 DNA is TGTGCCTGGAGTCCGGGGACGGCCCAGGGTGGAGAACAGTACTTC.

This sequence joins TRBV5-6 and TRBJ2-2; 8 nucleotides align to TRBD2. Germline CDR1 is SGHDT and CDR2 is YYEEEE. This CDR3 is built from 16 residues. The V gene end was trimmed by 4 bases and the J gene end by 4 bases; junction bases not matched to a gene: 9. DNA of the CDR3: TGTGCCAGCAGCCCAAGCGGGGGACTTCCCACCGGGGAGCTGTTTTTT. Translating it yields CASSPSGGLPTGELFF.

The rearrangement joins TRBV5-5 to TRBJ1-5; D is unclear. Germline loops: CDR1 SGHKS, CDR2 YYEKEE (reference sequence). Trimming removed 0 bases from V and 0 bases from J, with 7 bases in between. The length of the CDR3 is 15 residues. The CDR3, as DNA: TGTGCCAGCAGCTTGGACGGGGATAGCAATCAGCCCCAGCATTTT. Its translation is CASSLDGDSNQPQHF.

V and J are TRBV7-6 and TRBJ1-6; perhaps TRBD1 as D (6 bases). The CDR3 runs 16 residues. V was pared by 3 bases and J by 11 bases, with 20 bases between. CDR1 and CDR2 from the germline V gene are SGHVS and FNYEAQ. The DNA of the CDR3 is TGTGCCAGCAGCTTGGGGGCAGCTACAGCGATTACACCCCTCCACTTT. Translating gives CASSLGAATAITPLHF.

The chain has TRBV6-1 and TRBJ2-7; D unresolved. With 1 base removed from V and 3 bases from J, the gap between germline ends came to 16 bases. The CDR3 has 16 residues. CDR1 is MNHNS, CDR2 SASEGT, per germline. The CDR3 is CASSEGPANPHYEQYF. CDR3 DNA: TGTGCCAGCAGTGAAGGACCTGCGAACCCCCACTACGAGCAGTACTTC.

The rearrangement uses TRBV10-2 and TRBJ1-1; D unresolved. This CDR3 is 13 amino acids long. Trimming shortened V by 7 bases and J by 1 base, and 10 bases separated the two germline ends. Germline loops: CDR1 WSHSY, CDR2 SAAADI. CDR3 bases: TGCGCCAGCACTAGGACCGGGAACACTGAAGCTTTCTTT. It codes for CASTRTGNTEAFF.

This chain links TRBV9 with TRBJ1-2; 9 bases are a match to TRBD1. The trim removed 4 bases at V and 3 bases at J, leaving 4 bases unmatched. Germline V gene sequence: CDR1 SGDLS, CDR2 YYNGEE. The CDR3 sequence is 14 residues long. The DNA of the CDR3 is TGTGCCAGCAGCCCGTGGGACAGGGACTATGGCTACACCTTC. Translating it yields CASSPWDRDYGYTF.

Of note for this clone: One end of the junction fails to match germline, which may point to a read error. The V call is TRBV7-7, the J call TRBJ2-2; D unresolved. The CDR3 runs 16 residues. The germline V gene has CDR1 SSHAT and CDR2 FNYEAQ (reference sequence). The CDR3 region has the DNA TGTGCTAGCAGCCCAAGCCAATTCCTCCCCGCCGGGGAGCTGTTTTTT. Translation: CASSPSQFLPAGELFF.

The V and J genes are TRBV11-2 and TRBJ2-5; 7 bases agree with TRBD1. Germline assignment: CDR1 SGHAT and CDR2 FQNNGV. V lost 5 bases to trimming and J lost 3 bases; unmatched junction nucleotides: 9. The CDR3 has 15 amino acids. CDR3 loop: CASSHPDRTKETQYF. As DNA, the CDR3 is TGTGCCAGCAGCCATCCGGACAGGACAAAAGAGACCCAGTACTTC.

The rearrangement links TRBV7-9 to TRBJ2-7, with D possibly matching TRBD1 (5 bases). Germline CDR1 and CDR2: SEHNR and FQNEAQ (reference sequence). Trimming left V 4 bases short and J 5 bases short, with 15 bases between. The CDR3 covers 14 residues. The DNA for the CDR3 is TGTGCCAGCAGCTCTACAGGAGCCCCTGACGAGCAGTACTTC. Its translation: CASSSTGAPDEQYF.

This chain connects TRBV6-1 to TRBJ2-1; D perhaps matches TRBD1 (6 bases). The CDR3 is 15 residues long. Trimming removed 5 bases from V and 5 bases from J, with 16 bases in between. Per the germline V gene, CDR1 is MNHNS and CDR2 is SASEGT. DNA for the CDR3: TGTGCCAGCAGTTCTCCGGAGGCAGGGGACAATGAGCAGTTCTTC. This encodes CASSSPEAGDNEQFF.

The CDR3 sequence: CASSPRRLYEQYF. CDR3 sequence (DNA): TGCGCCAGCAGTCCGCGACGGCTCTACGAGCAGTACTTC. The J gene is TRBJ2-7, the V gene TRBV10-2; D ambiguous. Germline loops: CDR1 WSHSY, CDR2 SAAADI. Trimming cost V 5 bases and J 3 bases, with 11 bases left between them. The CDR3 totals 13 residues.

The J gene is TRBJ2-5, the V gene TRBV4-1; TRBD1 aligns across 9 bases. The better agreement between TRBJ2-7 and the DNA end casts doubt on the J call. The CDR3 consists of 15 residues. From germline, CDR1 is MGHRA and CDR2 YSYEKL. CDR3 DNA sequence: TGCGCCAGCAGCCCCGCCGGGACAGGGCCCTACGAGCAGTACTTC. Its translation: CASSPAGTGPYEQYF.

CDR3 in DNA: TGCGCCAGCAGCAACGGACAGGGAGGGGAGACCCAGTACTTC. Its translation: CASSNGQGGETQYF. This sequence joins TRBV5-1 and TRBJ2-5; a weak D match, TRBD1 (8 bases). Per germline, CDR1 SGHRS and CDR2 YFSETQ. V was clipped by 4 bases and J by 5 bases, with 15 bases between them. The CDR3 extends over 14 amino acids.

The rearrangement links TRBV25-1 to TRBJ1-4; 7 nucleotides line up with TRBD1. V shed 3 bases and J 6 bases; nucleotides not matched to a gene: 10. The CDR3 contains 16 residues. CDR1 MGHDK and CDR2 SYGVNS come from the germline V gene. DNA for the CDR3: TGTGCCAGCAGTGAGGTTAGGAGGGGGCGGGATGAAAAACTGTTTTTT. Translating it yields CASSEVRRGRDEKLFF. Combining the CDR3 with reference TRBV25-1 and TRBJ1-4 gives the whole variable domain EADIYQTPRYLVIGTGKKITLECSQTMGHDKMYWYQQDPGMELHLIHYSYGVNSTEKGDLSSESTVSRIRTEHFPLTLESARPSHTSQYLCASSEVRRGRDEKLFFGSGTQLSVL.

The chain has TRBV14 and TRBJ1-2; weak D call: TRBD1 (6 bases). The germline V gene encodes CDR1 SGHDN and CDR2 FVKESK. This CDR3 region has 15 residues. Trimming cost V 5 bases and J 4 bases, with 17 bases left between them. In nucleotides, the CDR3 is TGTGCCAGCAGCTCCTTGACCGGACAGAGCTATGGCTACACCTTC. This sequence encodes CASSSLTGQSYGYTF.

On this clone itself: Other DNA sequences in this sample translate to the same CDR3. The V gene is TRBV4-3, the J gene TRBJ1-1, with D tentatively TRBD1 (5 bases). Trimming pared 0 bases from V and 3 bases from J, leaving 8 bases between. Germline assignment: CDR1 LGHNA and CDR2 YSLEER. The length of the CDR3 is 14 residues. CDR3 bases: TGCGCCAGCAGCCAAGAGGAGGGGTACACTGAAGCTTTCTTT. Translation: CASSQEEGYTEAFF.